This is a list of T cell receptor beta chains from one sample in a study of shared clonotypes between healthy human individuals. Assay used: immunoSEQ multiplex PCR; TCRdb lists only in-frame clones, some missing. The sample has 1 million to 1.2 million clones, 77% seen once. Sequenced sample: memory CD4+ T cells from PBMCs. The receptor set was obtained from a man aged 18 to 29 in good health. Some clones in this sample may be carry-over from other donors' samples. The CDR3 runs from the conserved cysteine through the conserved F or W. A D gene is named only where the DNA matches it firmly. Size is stated for part of the rows, as once, few or many counts, or as a class when the clone is expanded.

J,D,V,size,CDR3
TRBJ1-5,TRBD1,TRBV27,NA,CASSLKGQGANFGNQPQHF
TRBJ2-5,NA,TRBV28,few,CASSSLAGGQETQYF
TRBJ1-5,NA,TRBV6-6,NA,CASSLGDYQPQHF
TRBJ2-7,NA,TRBV6-1,once,CASRGQVVDEQYF
TRBJ2-5,TRBD1,TRBV29-1,NA,CSVEGGQGKTQYF
TRBJ2-5,NA,TRBV20-1,NA,CSARAPETQYF
TRBJ2-4,TRBD1,TRBV5-1,NA,CASGKDRGDIQYF
TRBJ1-1,NA,TRBV2,NA,CASGGTEAFF
TRBJ1-2,NA,TRBV4-3,NA,CASSQARDTFYGYTF
TRBJ1-1,NA,TRBV5-1,NA,CASSLGRGRDTEAFF
TRBJ1-2,TRBD1,TRBV11-2,few,CASSLGTGFGYTF